These 21 T cell receptor beta chains came from one sample sequenced in a study of CD8+ T cells in alopecia areata. Following RNA extraction, reverse transcription yielded cDNA that acted as the sequencing template. Clones were read by immunoSEQ multiplex PCR, and TCRdb kept only the in-frame ones, dropping some. The sample records about 200,000 clones, 50% to 65% being singletons. The sample consisted of CD4+ T cells sorted from blood, taken at week 0. These receptors were obtained from a human donor with alopecia areata.

The chain couples TRBV11-1 to TRBJ1-1; the D gene is possibly TRBD1 (6 bases). The CDR3 consists of 13 residues. Germline CDR1 is SGHAT and CDR2 is FQDESV (reference sequence). The V end lost 1 base, the J end lost 6 bases, and 9 bases lay between the germline ends. The CDR3 DNA sequence: TGTGCCAGCAGCTTAGGACAGGCGGCTGAAGCTTTCTTT. This encodes CASSLGQAAEAFF. Full variable domain (remainder filled in from reference TRBV11-1 and TRBJ1-1): EAEVAQSPRYKITEKSQAVAFWCDPISGHATLYWYRQILGQGPELLVQFQDESVVDDSQLPKDRFSAERLKGVDSTLKIQPAELGDSAMYLCASSLGQAAEAFFGQGTRLTVV.

The rearrangement joins TRBV30 to TRBJ2-4; D gene ambiguous. The CDR3 extends over 13 amino acids. V dropped 0 bases and J dropped 13 bases, with 16 bases sitting between them. CDR1 is GTSNPN and CDR2 is SVGIG in the germline V gene (reference sequence). CDR3: CAWSVTPPGLQYF. In DNA form, the CDR3 reads TGTGCCTGGAGTGTGACCCCCCCAGGTTTACAGTACTTC.

V gene TRBV2 combines with J gene TRBJ2-7; the match to TRBD1 covers 9 bases. J lost 6 bases, V lost 5 bases, and 8 bases had no gene match. The germline CDR1 and CDR2 sequences are SNHLY and FYNNEI. The CDR3 spans 14 residues. CDR3 in DNA: TGTGCCAGCAGTCCAACAGGGGGCTCGCCCGAGCAGTACTTC. Translated, it gives CASSPTGGSPEQYF.

The chain's CDR3 is CASSSTGGSEYF. Written as DNA, the CDR3 is TGTGCCAGCAGCTCGACTGGGGGCTCTGAGTACTTC. V is TRBV13 and J is TRBJ2-7, with a possible D match to TRBD1 (6 bases). The CDR3 loop spans 12 amino acids. The germline gives CDR1 PRHDT, CDR2 FYEKMQ (reference sequence). V was clipped by 4 bases and J by 11 bases, with 15 bases between them.

The chain recombines TRBV29-1 with TRBJ1-1, with TRBD1 matching 7 bases. V shed 7 bases, J shed 4 bases, and the junction held 12 bases outside the gene matches. Germline CDR1 reads SQVTM; CDR2 reads ANQGSEA. The CDR3 totals 14 residues. CDR3 sequence reads: CSAVWGRGTTEAFF. In DNA form, the CDR3 reads TGCAGCGCGGTCTGGGGCAGGGGGACCACTGAAGCTTTCTTT.

V usage is TRBV7-2 and J usage is TRBJ1-1; no reliable D call. The length of the CDR3 is 14 residues. The germline V gene has CDR1 SGHTA and CDR2 FQGNSA. V was trimmed by 1 base and J by 7 bases, leaving 13 bases between them. CDR3 nucleotide sequence: TGTGCCAGCAGCTTAGGTGGCCAGCGAAGTGAAGCTTTCTTT. Translating it yields CASSLGGQRSEAFF.

V is TRBV7-8 and J is TRBJ2-4; perhaps TRBD1 as D (5 bases). Germline CDR1 SGHVS, CDR2 FQNEAQ. The V and J ends lost 4 bases and 0 bases respectively, with 10 bases between them. CDR3 length: 15 amino acids. DNA for the CDR3: TGTGCCAGCAGCTCACAGGTTCTAGCCAAAAACATTCAGTACTTC. Its translation: CASSSQVLAKNIQYF.

The J gene is TRBJ2-2, the V gene TRBV4-1; no clear D gene. CDR3 length: 14 residues. Germline V gene sequence: CDR1 MGHRA, CDR2 YSYEKL. V lost 6 bases and J lost 0, with 8 bases in between. The CDR3 nucleotides are TGCGCCAGCAGAAGTCCTTCGAACACCGGGGAGCTGTTTTTT. It encodes CASRSPSNTGELFF.

The chain links TRBV29-1 to TRBJ1-1; D remains unclear. The germline V gene has CDR1 SQVTM and CDR2 ANQGSEA. V was trimmed by 3 bases and J by 0 bases, leaving 8 bases between them. The CDR3 contains 13 residues. The CDR3: CSVEGILNTEAFF. CDR3 bases: TGCAGCGTTGAGGGTATTCTGAACACTGAAGCTTTCTTT.

On this clone: Distinct nucleotide sequences in the sample also encode this CDR3. The chain uses TRBV30 and TRBJ1-2; D not certain. The germline V gene has CDR1 GTSNPN and CDR2 SVGIG (reference sequence). This CDR3 spans 11 amino acids. Trimming stripped 0 bases from V and 7 bases from J, with 6 bases between. As DNA, the CDR3 is TGTGCCTGGAGTGTAGGTGGTGGCTACACCTTC. This encodes CAWSVGGGYTF.

In this sample, this clone turned up a few times. This same CDR3 is encoded by further DNA sequences in the sample. This CDR3 reads CASSPGLAEETQYF. The DNA for the CDR3 is TGCGCCAGCAGCCCGGGACTAGCGGAAGAGACCCAGTACTTC. V usage is TRBV5-1 and J usage is TRBJ2-5; 11 bases line up with TRBD2. The V and J ends lost 4 bases and 3 bases, in that order; junction bases with no gene match: 2. Germline V lookup: CDR1 SGHRS, CDR2 YFSETQ. The CDR3 runs to 14 residues.

In this sample, this clone turned up a few times. The V gene is TRBV5-1, the J gene TRBJ1-1; D is unclear. Germline assignment: CDR1 SGHRS and CDR2 YFSETQ. Deletions cut 9 bases from V and 1 base from J, with 16 bases between. CDR3 length: 14 residues. The CDR3 loop reads CATSSGVENTEAFF. CDR3 nucleotides: TGCGCCACTTCGAGCGGGGTGGAGAACACTGAAGCTTTCTTT.

This clone has only a few counts. The chain employs TRBV4-1 and TRBJ2-2; 11 bases align to TRBD2. The CDR3 covers 17 residues. The germline CDR1 and CDR2 sequences are MGHRA and YSYEKL. V lost 4 bases and J lost 0; bases outside the gene matches: 4. CDR3 amino acids: CASSPVAGGTNTGELFF. The CDR3 nucleotides are TGCGCCAGCAGCCCTGTAGCGGGAGGGACGAACACCGGGGAGCTGTTTTTT.

This clone was counted a few times. V usage is TRBV29-1 and J usage is TRBJ1-2; 7 bases align to TRBD1. Losses at the gene ends were 5 bases for V and 7 bases for J; bases not matched to a gene: 7. In germline, CDR1 is SQVTM, CDR2 ANQGSEA. This CDR3 is 12 amino acids long. The CDR3 loop is CSVNRGDRGYTF. The CDR3 coding sequence is TGCAGCGTTAACAGGGGCGATCGTGGCTACACCTTC.

V gene TRBV14 combines with J gene TRBJ2-4; D is tentatively TRBD1 or TRBD2 (5 bases each). The CDR3 length is 18 residues. V dropped 0 bases and J dropped 0 bases, with 15 bases sitting between them. The V gene's germline CDR1 is SGHDN and CDR2 FVKESK. In DNA form, the CDR3 reads TGTGCCAGCAGCCAAGATCTGGCCCTTGGGGGAGCCAAAAACATTCAGTACTTC. This encodes CASSQDLALGGAKNIQYF.

V usage is TRBV6-1 and J usage is TRBJ2-1, with 8 bases lining up with TRBD1. Germline V gene lookup returns CDR1 MNHNS and CDR2 SASEGT. CDR3 length: 13 amino acids. Trimming at V came to 7 bases and at J to 6 bases, leaving 5 bases not matched to a gene. Here the CDR3 reads CASIGQGANEQFF. CDR3 bases: TGTGCCAGCATCGGGCAGGGGGCCAATGAGCAGTTCTTC.

About this clone: This sample also contains other DNA sequences that code for the same CDR3. The chain employs TRBV4-1 and TRBJ2-5, with D uncertain. V lost 4 bases and J lost 4, with 10 bases in between. Germline CDR1 MGHRA, CDR2 YSYEKL. The CDR3 sequence is 13 residues long. The CDR3 here is CASSRTRGETQYF. In DNA form, the CDR3 reads TGCGCCAGCAGCCGAACCCGAGGAGAGACCCAGTACTTC.

The V call is TRBV12-5, the J call TRBJ2-5; TRBD2 aligns across 14 bases. J gave up 2 bases and V 4 bases, and 3 bases lay outside the gene matches. In germline, CDR1 is LGHNT, CDR2 FRNRAP. The CDR3 contains 16 residues. In DNA, the CDR3 is TGTGCTAGTGGTTGGGGACTAGCGGGAGTACAAGAGACCCAGTACTTC. It codes for CASGWGLAGVQETQYF.

This chain links TRBV12-5 with TRBJ1-1, with D unclear. V lost 0 bases and J lost 8, with 16 bases in between. This CDR3 is built from 15 residues. From germline, CDR1 is LGHNT and CDR2 FRNRAP. The CDR3 protein is CASGLVVGPLEEAFF. Written as DNA, the CDR3 is TGTGCTAGTGGTTTGGTAGTCGGGCCACTGGAGGAAGCTTTCTTT.

The chain combines TRBV10-3 with TRBJ2-7, with D tentatively TRBD1 or TRBD2 (5 bases each). Trimming stripped 6 bases from V and 2 bases from J, with 8 bases between. The CDR3 is 12 residues long. Germline V gene lookup returns CDR1 ENHRY and CDR2 SYGVKD. Written as DNA, the CDR3 is TGTGCCATCAGGGGACGAACCTACGAGCAGTACTTC. It translates to CAIRGRTYEQYF.

The chain links TRBV6-5 to TRBJ2-7; a weak D match, TRBD1 (7 bases). CDR1 and CDR2 from the germline V gene are MNHEY and SVGAGI. V was trimmed by 10 bases and J by 5 bases, leaving 18 bases between them. CDR3 length equals 13 residues. The CDR3 loop is CATNAGGSDEQYF. The CDR3 DNA is TGTGCCACCAACGCAGGGGGGTCGGACGAGCAGTACTTC.